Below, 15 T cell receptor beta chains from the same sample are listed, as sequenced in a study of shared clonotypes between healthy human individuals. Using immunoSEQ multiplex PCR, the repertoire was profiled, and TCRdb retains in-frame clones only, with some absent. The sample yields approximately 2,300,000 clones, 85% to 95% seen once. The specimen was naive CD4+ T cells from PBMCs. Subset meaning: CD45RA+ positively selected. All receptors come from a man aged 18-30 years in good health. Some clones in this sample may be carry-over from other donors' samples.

CDR3 nucleotides: TGCGCCAGCAGCCAAGAATGGGTGACGGATACGCAGTATTTT. Its translation is CASSQEWVTDTQYF. The chain couples TRBV4-3 to TRBJ2-3, with D unresolved. The V end lost 0 bases, the J end lost 6 bases, and 10 bases lay between the germline ends. The CDR3 is 14 amino acids. In germline, CDR1 is LGHNA, CDR2 YSLEER.

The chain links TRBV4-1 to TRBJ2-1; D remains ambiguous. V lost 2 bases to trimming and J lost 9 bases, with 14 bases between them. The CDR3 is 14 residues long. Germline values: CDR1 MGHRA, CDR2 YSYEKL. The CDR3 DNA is TGCGCCAGCAGCCAATCCCTAGACTCAAGTGAGCAGTTCTTC. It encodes CASSQSLDSSEQFF.

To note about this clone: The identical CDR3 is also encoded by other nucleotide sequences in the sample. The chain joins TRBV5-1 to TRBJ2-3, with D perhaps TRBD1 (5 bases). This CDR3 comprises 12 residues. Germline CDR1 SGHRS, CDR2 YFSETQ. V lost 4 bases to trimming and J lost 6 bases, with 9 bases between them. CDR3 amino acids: CASSPQGDTQYF. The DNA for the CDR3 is TGCGCCAGCAGCCCCCAGGGTGATACGCAGTATTTT.

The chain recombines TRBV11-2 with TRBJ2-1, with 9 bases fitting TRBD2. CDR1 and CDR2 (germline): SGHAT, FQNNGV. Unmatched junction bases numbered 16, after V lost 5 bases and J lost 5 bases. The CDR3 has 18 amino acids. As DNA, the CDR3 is TGTGCCAGCAGCCCAGCGGGGTTTGCGGGAGGGTGGAACAATGAGCAGTTCTTC. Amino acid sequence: CASSPAGFAGGWNNEQFF. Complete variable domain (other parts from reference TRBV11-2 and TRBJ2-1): EAGVAQSPRYKIIEKRQSVAFWCNPISGHATLYWYQQILGQGPKLLIQFQNNGVVDDSQLPKDRFSAERLKGVDSTLKIQPAKLEDSAVYLCASSPAGFAGGWNNEQFFGPGTRLTVL.

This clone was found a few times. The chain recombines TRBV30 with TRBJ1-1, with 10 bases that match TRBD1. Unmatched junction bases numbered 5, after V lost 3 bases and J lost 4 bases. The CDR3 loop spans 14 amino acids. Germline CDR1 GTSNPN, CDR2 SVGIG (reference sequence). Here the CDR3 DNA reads TGTGCCTGGAGGGATCGGACAGGGGGCACTGAAGCTTTCTTT. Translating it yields CAWRDRTGGTEAFF.

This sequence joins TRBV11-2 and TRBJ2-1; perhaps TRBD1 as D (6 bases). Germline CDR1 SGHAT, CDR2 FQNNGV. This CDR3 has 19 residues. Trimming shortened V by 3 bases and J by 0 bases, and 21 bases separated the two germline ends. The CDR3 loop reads CASSFILAGASNSYNEQFF. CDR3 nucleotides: TGTGCCAGCAGCTTTATATTGGCAGGGGCCTCAAACTCCTACAATGAGCAGTTCTTC.

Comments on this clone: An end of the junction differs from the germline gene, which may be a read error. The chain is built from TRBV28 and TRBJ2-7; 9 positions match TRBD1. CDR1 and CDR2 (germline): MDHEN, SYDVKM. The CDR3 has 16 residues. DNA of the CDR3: TGTGCCAGCAGTTTAGATGGGCGGGTTCGGAAGGGACAGGGAGGCTTC. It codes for CASSLDGRVRKGQGGF.

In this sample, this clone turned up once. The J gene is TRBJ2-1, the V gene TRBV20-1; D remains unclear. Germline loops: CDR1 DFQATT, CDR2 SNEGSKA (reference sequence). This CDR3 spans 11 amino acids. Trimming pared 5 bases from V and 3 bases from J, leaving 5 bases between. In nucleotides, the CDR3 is TGCAGTGCTCATGTCTACAATGAGCAGTTCTTC. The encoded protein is CSAHVYNEQFF.

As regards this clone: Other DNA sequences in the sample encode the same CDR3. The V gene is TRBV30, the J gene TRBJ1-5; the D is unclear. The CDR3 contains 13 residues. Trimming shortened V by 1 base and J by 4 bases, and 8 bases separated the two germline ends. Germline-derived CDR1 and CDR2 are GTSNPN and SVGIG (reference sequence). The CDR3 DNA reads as TGTGCCTGGAGTGCGAGAGGGAATCAGCCCCAGCATTTT. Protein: CAWSARGNQPQHF.

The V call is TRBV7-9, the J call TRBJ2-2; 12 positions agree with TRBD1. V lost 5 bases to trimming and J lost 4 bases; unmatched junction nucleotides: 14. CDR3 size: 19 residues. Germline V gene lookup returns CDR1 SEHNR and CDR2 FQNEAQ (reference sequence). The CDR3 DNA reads TGTGCCAGCAGCCCCGGGACAGGGGGCCCTCCCGAAGCCACCGGGGAGCTGTTTTTT. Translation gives CASSPGTGGPPEATGELFF. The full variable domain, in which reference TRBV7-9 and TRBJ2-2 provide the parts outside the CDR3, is DTGVSQNPRHKITKRGQNVTFRCDPISEHNRLYWYRQTLGQGPEFLTYFQNEAQLEKSRLLSDRFSAERPKGSFSTLEIQRTEQGDSAMYLCASSPGTGGPPEATGELFFGEGSRLTVL.

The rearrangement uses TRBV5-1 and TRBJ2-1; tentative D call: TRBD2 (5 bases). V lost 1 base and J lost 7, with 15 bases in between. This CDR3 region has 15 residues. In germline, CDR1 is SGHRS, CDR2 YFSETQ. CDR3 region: CASSLTPGMRNEQFF. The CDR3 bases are TGCGCCAGCAGCTTGACCCCGGGGATGAGAAATGAGCAGTTCTTC. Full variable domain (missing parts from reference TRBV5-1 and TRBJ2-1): KAGVTQTPRYLIKTRGQQVTLSCSPISGHRSVSWYQQTPGQGLQFLFEYFSETQRNKGNFPGRFSGRQFSNSRSEMNVSTLELGDSALYLCASSLTPGMRNEQFFGPGTRLTVL.

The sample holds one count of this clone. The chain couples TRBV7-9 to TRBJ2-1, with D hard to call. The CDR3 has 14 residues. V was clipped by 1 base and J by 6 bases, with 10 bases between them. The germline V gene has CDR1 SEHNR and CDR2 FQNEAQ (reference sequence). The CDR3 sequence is CASSLGVSGNEQFF. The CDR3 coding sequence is TGTGCCAGCAGCTTAGGGGTTTCCGGCAATGAGCAGTTCTTC.

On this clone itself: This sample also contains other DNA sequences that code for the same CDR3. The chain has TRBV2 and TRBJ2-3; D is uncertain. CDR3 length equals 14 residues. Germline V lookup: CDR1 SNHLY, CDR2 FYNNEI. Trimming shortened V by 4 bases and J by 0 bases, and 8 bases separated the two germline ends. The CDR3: CASSVVTSTDTQYF. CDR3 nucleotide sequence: TGTGCCAGCAGTGTGGTAACTAGCACAGATACGCAGTATTTT.

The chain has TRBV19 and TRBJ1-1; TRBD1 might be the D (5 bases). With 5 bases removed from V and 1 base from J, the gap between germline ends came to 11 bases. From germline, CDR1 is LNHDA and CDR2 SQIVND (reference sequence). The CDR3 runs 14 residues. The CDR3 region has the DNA TGTGCCAGTAGTCCCCGACAGAGGAACACTGAAGCTTTCTTT. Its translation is CASSPRQRNTEAFF.

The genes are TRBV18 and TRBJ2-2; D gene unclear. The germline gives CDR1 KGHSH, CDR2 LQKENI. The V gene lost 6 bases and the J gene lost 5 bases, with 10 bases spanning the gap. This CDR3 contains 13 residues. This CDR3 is CASSTDLTGELFF. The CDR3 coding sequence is TGTGCCAGCTCTACTGACCTTACCGGGGAGCTGTTTTTT.